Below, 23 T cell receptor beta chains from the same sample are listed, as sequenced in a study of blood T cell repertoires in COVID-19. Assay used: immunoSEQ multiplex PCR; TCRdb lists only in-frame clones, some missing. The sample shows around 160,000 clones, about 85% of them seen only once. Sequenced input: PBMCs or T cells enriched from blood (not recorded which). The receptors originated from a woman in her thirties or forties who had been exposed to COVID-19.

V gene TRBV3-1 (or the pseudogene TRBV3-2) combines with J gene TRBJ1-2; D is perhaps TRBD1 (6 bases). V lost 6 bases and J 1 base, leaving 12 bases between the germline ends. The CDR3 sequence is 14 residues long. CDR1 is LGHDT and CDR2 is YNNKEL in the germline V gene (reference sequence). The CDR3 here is CASSSRDNNYGYTF. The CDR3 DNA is TGTGCCAGCAGTTCTCGGGACAATAACTATGGCTACACCTTC.

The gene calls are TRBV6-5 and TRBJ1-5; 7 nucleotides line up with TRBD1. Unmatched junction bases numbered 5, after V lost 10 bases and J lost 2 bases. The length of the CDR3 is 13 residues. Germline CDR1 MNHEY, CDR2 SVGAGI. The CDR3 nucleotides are TGTGCCACCCAAGGACAGGGCAATCAGCCCCAGCATTTT. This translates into CATQGQGNQPQHF.

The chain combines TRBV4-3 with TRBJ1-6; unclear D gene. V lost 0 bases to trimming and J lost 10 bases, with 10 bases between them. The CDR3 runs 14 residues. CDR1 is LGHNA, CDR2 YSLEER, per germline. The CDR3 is CASSQEGSSSPLHF. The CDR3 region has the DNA TGCGCCAGCAGCCAAGAGGGTTCTAGCTCACCCCTCCACTTT.

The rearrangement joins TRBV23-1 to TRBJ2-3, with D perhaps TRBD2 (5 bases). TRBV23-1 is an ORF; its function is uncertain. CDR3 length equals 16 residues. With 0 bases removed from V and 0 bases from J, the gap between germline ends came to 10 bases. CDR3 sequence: CASSQSTRGSTDTQYF. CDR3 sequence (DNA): TGCGCCAGCAGTCAATCCACTAGAGGTAGCACAGATACGCAGTATTTT.

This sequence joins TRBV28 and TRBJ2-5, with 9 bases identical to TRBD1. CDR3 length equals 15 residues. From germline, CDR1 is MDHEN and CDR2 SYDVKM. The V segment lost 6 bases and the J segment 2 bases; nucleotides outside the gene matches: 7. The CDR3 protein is CASSGRTGDQETQYF. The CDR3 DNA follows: TGTGCCAGCAGCGGACGGACAGGGGATCAAGAGACCCAGTACTTC.

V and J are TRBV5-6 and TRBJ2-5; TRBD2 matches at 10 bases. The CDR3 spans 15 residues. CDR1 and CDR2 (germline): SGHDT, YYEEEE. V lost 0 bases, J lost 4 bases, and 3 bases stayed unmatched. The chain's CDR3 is CASSLEREGGETQYF. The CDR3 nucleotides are TGTGCCAGCAGCTTGGAGCGGGAGGGGGGAGAGACCCAGTACTTC.

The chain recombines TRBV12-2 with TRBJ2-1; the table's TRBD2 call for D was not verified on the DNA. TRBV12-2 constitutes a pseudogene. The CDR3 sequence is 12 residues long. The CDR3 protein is CASRPSVNEQFF. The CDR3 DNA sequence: TGTGCAAGTCGCCCTAGCGTCAATGAGCAGTTCTTC.

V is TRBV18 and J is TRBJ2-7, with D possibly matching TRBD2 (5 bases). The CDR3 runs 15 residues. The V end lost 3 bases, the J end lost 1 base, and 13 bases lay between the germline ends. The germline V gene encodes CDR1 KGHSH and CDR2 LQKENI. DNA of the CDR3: TGTGCCAGCTCACCCGGCCCCTCGGGGTCCTACGAGCAGTACTTC. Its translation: CASSPGPSGSYEQYF.

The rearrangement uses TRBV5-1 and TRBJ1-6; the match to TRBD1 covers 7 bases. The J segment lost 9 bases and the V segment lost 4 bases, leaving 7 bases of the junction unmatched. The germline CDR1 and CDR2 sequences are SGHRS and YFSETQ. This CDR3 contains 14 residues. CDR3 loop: CASSDDRVGSPLHF. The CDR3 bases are TGCGCCAGCAGCGATGACAGGGTCGGTTCACCCCTCCACTTT.

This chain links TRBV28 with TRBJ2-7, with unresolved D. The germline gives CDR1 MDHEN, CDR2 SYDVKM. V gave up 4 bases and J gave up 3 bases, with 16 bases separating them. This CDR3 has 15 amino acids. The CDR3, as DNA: TGTGCCAGCAGTTCCCCTGGGCAGCCAAACTACGAGCAGTACTTC. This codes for CASSSPGQPNYEQYF.

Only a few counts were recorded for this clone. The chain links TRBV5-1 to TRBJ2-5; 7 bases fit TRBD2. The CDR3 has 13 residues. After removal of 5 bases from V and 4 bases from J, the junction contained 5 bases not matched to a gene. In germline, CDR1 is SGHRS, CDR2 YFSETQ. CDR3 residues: CASRGGSAETQYF. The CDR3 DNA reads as TGCGCCAGCAGGGGGGGGTCGGCAGAGACCCAGTACTTC.

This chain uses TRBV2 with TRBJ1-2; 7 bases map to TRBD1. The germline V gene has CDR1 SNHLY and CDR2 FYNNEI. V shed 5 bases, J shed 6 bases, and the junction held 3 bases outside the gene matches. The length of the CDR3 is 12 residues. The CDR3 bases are TGTGCCAGCAGTCAAGACAGGGATGGCTACACCTTC. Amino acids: CASSQDRDGYTF. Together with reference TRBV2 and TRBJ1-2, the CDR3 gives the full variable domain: EPEVTQTPSHQVTQMGQEVILRCVPISNHLYFYWYRQILGQKVEFLVSFYNNEISEKSEIFDDQFSVERPDGSNFTLKIRSTKLEDSAMYFCASSQDRDGYTFGSGTRLTVV.

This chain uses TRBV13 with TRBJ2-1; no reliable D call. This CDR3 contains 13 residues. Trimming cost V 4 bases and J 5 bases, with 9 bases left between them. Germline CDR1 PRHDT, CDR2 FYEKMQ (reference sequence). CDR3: CASSSPRDNEQFF. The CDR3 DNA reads TGTGCCAGCAGCTCTCCCCGAGACAATGAGCAGTTCTTC.

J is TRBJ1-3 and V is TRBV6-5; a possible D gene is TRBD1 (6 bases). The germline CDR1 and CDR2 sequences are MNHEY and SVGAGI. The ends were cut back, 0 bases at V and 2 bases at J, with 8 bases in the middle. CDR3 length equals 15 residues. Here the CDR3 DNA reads TGTGCCAGCAGTTACTCAGACAGGACTGGAAACACCATATATTTT. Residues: CASSYSDRTGNTIYF.

The CDR3 nucleotides read TGTGCCAGTACCCGGGACAGGGCGAATCGGAATCAGCCCCAGCATTTT. Protein: CASTRDRANRNQPQHF. The chain carries TRBV19 and TRBJ1-5; 9 nucleotides agree with TRBD1. V gave up 7 bases and J gave up 4 bases; unmatched junction bases: 11. Germline CDR1 LNHDA, CDR2 SQIVND (reference sequence). The CDR3 consists of 16 residues.

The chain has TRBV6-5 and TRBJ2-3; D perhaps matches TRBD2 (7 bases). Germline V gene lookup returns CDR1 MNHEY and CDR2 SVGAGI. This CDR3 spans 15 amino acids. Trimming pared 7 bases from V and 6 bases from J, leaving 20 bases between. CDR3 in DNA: TGTGCCAGCAACAGGGCTAGCGGACTTTCGGATACGCAGTATTTT. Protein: CASNRASGLSDTQYF.

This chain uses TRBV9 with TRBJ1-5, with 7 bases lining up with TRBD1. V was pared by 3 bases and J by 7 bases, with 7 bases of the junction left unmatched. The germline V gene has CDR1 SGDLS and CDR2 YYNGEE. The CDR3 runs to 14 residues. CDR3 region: CASSALTGLQPQHF. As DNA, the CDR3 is TGTGCCAGCAGCGCCTTGACAGGGCTCCAGCCCCAGCATTTT. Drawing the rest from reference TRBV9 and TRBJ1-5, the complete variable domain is DSGVTQTPKHLITATGQRVTLRCSPRSGDLSVYWYQQSLDQGLQFLIQYYNGEERAKGNILERFSAQQFPDLHSELNLSSLELGDSALYFCASSALTGLQPQHFGDGTRLSIL.

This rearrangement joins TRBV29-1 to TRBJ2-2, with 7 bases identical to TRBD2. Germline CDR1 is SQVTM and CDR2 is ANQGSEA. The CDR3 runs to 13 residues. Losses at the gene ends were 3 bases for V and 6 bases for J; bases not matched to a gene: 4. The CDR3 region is CSVEGGFAGELFF. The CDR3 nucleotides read TGCAGCGTTGAGGGAGGGTTCGCCGGGGAGCTGTTTTTT.

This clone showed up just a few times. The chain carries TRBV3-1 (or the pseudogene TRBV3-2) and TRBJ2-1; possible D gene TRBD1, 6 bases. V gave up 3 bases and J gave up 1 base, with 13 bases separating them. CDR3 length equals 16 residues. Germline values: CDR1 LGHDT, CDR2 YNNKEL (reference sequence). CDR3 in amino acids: CASSQATGTSYNEQFF. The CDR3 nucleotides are TGTGCCAGCAGCCAGGCGACAGGTACTTCCTACAATGAGCAGTTCTTC.

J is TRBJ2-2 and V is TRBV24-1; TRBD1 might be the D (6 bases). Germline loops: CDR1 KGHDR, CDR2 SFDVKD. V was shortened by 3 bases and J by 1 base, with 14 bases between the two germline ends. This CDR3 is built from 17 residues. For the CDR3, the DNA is TGTGCCACCAGTGATCCGCCGGGACACCTGAACACCGGGGAGCTGTTTTTT. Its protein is CATSDPPGHLNTGELFF.

CDR3 coding DNA: TGTGCCAGCTCCGGACAGGGGACGTCACTTGGTGGGTCCCAGTACTTC. Its protein product is CASSGQGTSLGGSQYF. The genes are TRBV5-4 and TRBJ2-5; 9 bases map to TRBD1. The CDR3 covers 16 residues. V dropped 7 bases and J dropped 9; count of bases not matched to a gene: 19. Per germline, CDR1 SGHNT and CDR2 YYREEE (reference sequence).

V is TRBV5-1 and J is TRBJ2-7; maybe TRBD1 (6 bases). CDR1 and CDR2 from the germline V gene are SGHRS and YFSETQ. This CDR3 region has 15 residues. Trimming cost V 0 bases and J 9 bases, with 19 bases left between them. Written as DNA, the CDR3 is TGCGCCAGCAGCTTGGCGGAAGGTGGACAGTTGGGGCAGTACTTC. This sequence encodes CASSLAEGGQLGQYF.

CDR3 protein: CASSLVQGAYEQYF. The CDR3 nucleotides read TGCGCCAGCAGCTTGGTACAGGGCGCCTACGAGCAGTACTTC. This chain uses TRBV5-1 with TRBJ2-7; a possible D gene is TRBD1 (6 bases). V dropped 0 bases and J dropped 2 bases, with 9 bases sitting between them. The CDR3 is made up of 14 amino acids. The V gene's germline CDR1 is SGHRS and CDR2 YFSETQ. Filled out from reference TRBV5-1 and TRBJ2-7, the complete variable domain reads KAGVTQTPRYLIKTRGQQVTLSCSPISGHRSVSWYQQTPGQGLQFLFEYFSETQRNKGNFPGRFSGRQFSNSRSEMNVSTLELGDSALYLCASSLVQGAYEQYFGPGTRLTVT.